These T cell receptor beta chains were read from a single sample in a study of T cell repertoires in cytomegalovirus infection. Each CDR3 protein gets one entry after TCRdb re-called the reads with MiXCR. The sample carries a few hundred thousand distinct CDR3 sequences, about a sixth recorded once. The sample taken for sequencing was PBMCs. The receptors here all came from a human donor in good health (CMV status not recorded). Some clones in this sample may be carry-over from other donors' samples. Each CDR3 is given with its conserved first and last residue. The order of the fields is D gene, J gene, V gene, clone size, CDR3 protein, CDR3 DNA. The D gene is left open where the match is weak. The listing skips clone size in some rows; elsewhere it reads once, few, many or a size class.

NA | TRBJ1-2 | TRBV7-2 | many | CASSRMLTSIGYTF | TGTGCCAGCAGTCGTATGTTGACGAGTATCGGCTACACCTTC
NA | TRBJ1-2 | TRBV20-1 | NA | CSARDPPNYGYTF | TGCAGTGCTAGAGATCCCCCTAACTATGGCTACACCTTC
NA | TRBJ2-5 | TRBV7-9 | few | CASSYLGDNQETQYF | TGTGCCAGCAGCTATCTGGGGGATAACCAAGAGACCCAGTACTTC
NA | TRBJ2-5 | TRBV7-2 | many | CASSFGREETQYF | TGTGCCAGCAGCTTCGGGCGGGAAGAGACCCAGTACTTC
NA | TRBJ1-1 | TRBV6-2/TRBV6-3 | NA | CASSPIYRGGITEAFF | TGTGCCAGCAGTCCGATATATCGCGGGGGAATCACTGAAGCTTTCTTT
TRBD1 | TRBJ2-3 | TRBV12-3/TRBV12-4 | few | CASSPGQGTRLSADTQYF | TGTGCCAGCAGTCCTGGACAGGGGACCCGTTTAAGCGCAGATACGCAGTATTTT
NA | TRBJ2-1 | TRBV20-1 | NA | CSTEKVQESEQFF | TGTAGTACTGAGAAGGTTCAGGAAAGTGAGCAGTTCTTC
NA | TRBJ2-7 | TRBV11-2 | few | CASSLDRADLEQYF | TGTGCCAGCAGCTTAGATAGAGCCGATTTGGAGCAGTACTTC
TRBD1 | TRBJ2-5 | TRBV20-1 | once | CSTLLPLFGTGGETQYF | TGCAGTACCCTACTACCCCTATTTGGGACAGGGGGGGAGACCCAGTACTTC
NA | TRBJ2-1 | TRBV27 | NA | CASSSPFVRGKGNEQFF | TGTGCCAGCAGTTCACCTTTCGTTCGGGGTAAGGGCAATGAGCAGTTCTTC
NA | TRBJ1-6 | TRBV10-3 | NA | CAISDGNPSYNSPLHF | TGTGCCATCAGTGACGGAAATCCCTCCTATAATTCACCCCTCCACTTT
TRBD1 | TRBJ2-3 | TRBV11-2 | NA | CASSLRPQGASTDTQYF | TGTGCCAGCAGCTTAAGGCCGCAGGGGGCCAGCACAGATACGCAGTATTTT
NA | TRBJ2-7 | TRBV18 | NA | CASSLTGHSSYEQYF | TGTGCCAGCTCACTTACGGGACACAGCTCCTACGAGCAGTACTTC
TRBD1 | TRBJ2-6 | TRBV10-3 | NA | CAIRPGQSISGANVLTF | TGTGCCATCAGGCCGGGACAGTCCATCTCTGGGGCCAACGTCCTGACTTTC
TRBD1 | TRBJ1-5 | TRBV7-2 | many | CASSPQTGGNQPQHF | TGTGCCAGCAGCCCTCAGACAGGGGGCAATCAGCCCCAGCATTTT
TRBD2 | TRBJ2-6 | TRBV6-5 | many | CASSFGGISSGANVLTF | TGTGCCAGCAGTTTCGGGGGGATTAGCTCTGGGGCCAACGTCCTGACTTTC
TRBD2 | TRBJ2-1 | TRBV28 | few | CASSPSGGAGLDNEQFF | TGTGCCAGCAGTCCAAGCGGGGGGGCCGGTCTCGACAATGAGCAGTTCTTC
NA | TRBJ1-2 | TRBV4-3 | NA | CASSQDRSVVYGYTF | TGCGCCAGCAGCCAAGATCGATCGGTTGTCTATGGCTACACCTTC
TRBD2 | TRBJ2-3 | TRBV7-9 | many | CASTQRGLTDTQYF | TGTGCCAGCACCCAGCGGGGGCTCACAGATACGCAGTATTTT
TRBD1 | TRBJ2-1 | TRBV5-1 | NA | CASSAGQALAEQFF | TGCGCCAGCAGCGCGGGACAGGCCCTCGCTGAGCAGTTCTTC
TRBD1 | TRBJ2-5 | TRBV5-1 | NA | CASSSGTVTETQYF | TGCGCCAGCAGCTCTGGGACAGTCACGGAGACCCAGTACTTC
TRBD1 | TRBJ1-2 | TRBV5-4 | many | CASSLVVAASTGDNYGYTF | TGTGCCAGCAGCTTAGTCGTGGCGGCCAGCACAGGGGATAACTATGGCTACACCTTC
NA | TRBJ2-1 | TRBV20-1 | many | CSARDGGLYNEQFF | TGCAGTGCTAGGGACGGGGGGCTTTACAATGAGCAGTTCTTC
NA | TRBJ2-1 | TRBV5-6 | NA | CASSLLLSYNEQFF | TGTGCCAGCAGCTTATTACTGTCCTACAATGAGCAGTTCTTC
NA | TRBJ1-5 | TRBV20-1 | few | CSAVHRNSNQPQHF | TGCAGTGCCGTCCACAGGAATAGCAATCAGCCCCAGCATTTT
TRBD2 | TRBJ2-5 | TRBV19 | NA | CASGLAGGPGGEETQYF | TGTGCCAGTGGACTAGCGGGGGGGCCTGGGGGCGAAGAGACCCAGTACTTC
TRBD1 | TRBJ2-3 | TRBV6-8 | few | CASSLRPSGGGTDTQYF | TGTGCCAGCAGTTTGAGGCCCTCAGGGGGTGGCACAGATACGCAGTATTTT
NA | TRBJ1-1 | TRBV27 | NA | CASSLIRTGGNTEAFF | TGTGCCAGCAGTCTCATACGGACGGGGGGGAACACTGAAGCTTTCTTT
NA | TRBJ2-4 | TRBV6-5 | many | CASSYSQLAKNIQYF | TGTGCCAGCAGTTACAGTCAACTAGCCAAAAACATTCAGTACTTC
NA | TRBJ2-7 | TRBV7-2 | few | CASSLGRDSYEQYF | TGTGCCAGCAGCTTAGGCAGGGACTCCTACGAGCAGTACTTC
NA | TRBJ2-7 | TRBV7-2 | NA | CASSSSWEQYF | TGTGCCAGCAGCTCGTCTTGGGAGCAGTACTTC
TRBD2 | TRBJ2-5 | TRBV2 | once | CASRGLAGYSPQYF | TGTGCCAGCAGGGGACTAGCGGGGTACTCTCCCCAGTACTTC
TRBD1 | TRBJ2-1 | TRBV20-1 | NA | CSARDLDRGYNEQFF | TGCAGTGCTAGAGACTTGGACAGGGGGTACAATGAGCAGTTCTTC
TRBD1 | TRBJ1-4 | TRBV7-6 | few | CASSRDRAIEKLFF | TGTGCCAGCAGCAGGGACAGGGCGATAGAAAAACTGTTTTTT
TRBD2 | TRBJ2-2 | TRBV7-8 | NA | CASSYSSGGLLGELFF | TGTGCCAGCAGCTACTCTAGCGGGGGCCTACTTGGGGAGCTGTTTTTT
TRBD2 | TRBJ2-7 | TRBV7-2 | NA | CASSWASGGATYEQYF | TGTGCCAGCAGCTGGGCTAGCGGGGGGGCCACGTACGAGCAGTACTTC
NA | TRBJ1-6 | TRBV7-9 | NA | CASSSPGSSSYNSPLHF | TGTGCCAGCAGCTCGCCGGGATCCAGCTCCTATAATTCACCCCTCCACTTT
NA | TRBJ1-3 | TRBV6-5 | NA | CATRPQQGSGNTIYF | TGTGCCACCCGCCCCCAACAGGGCTCTGGAAACACCATATATTTT
NA | TRBJ2-1 | TRBV12-5 | NA | CASALGYNEQFF | TGTGCTAGTGCTTTGGGGTACAATGAGCAGTTCTTC
TRBD2 | TRBJ2-3 | TRBV24-1 | NA | CATSDRAGGSDTQYF | TGTGCCACCAGTGACCGGGCGGGGGGATCAGATACGCAGTATTTT
TRBD1 | TRBJ1-6 | TRBV18 | NA | CASSPDRVASPLHF | TGTGCCAGCTCACCCGACAGGGTTGCTTCACCCCTCCACTTT
NA | TRBJ2-5 | TRBV7-6 | many | CASSPRRGPQETQYF | TGTGCCAGCAGCCCCCGTCGCGGGCCCCAAGAGACCCAGTACTTC
NA | TRBJ2-1 | TRBV6-6 | NA | CASTKAPLKNSYNEQFF | TGTGCCAGCACCAAAGCCCCGCTAAAAAACTCCTACAATGAGCAGTTCTTC
TRBD1 | TRBJ2-1 | TRBV12-3/TRBV12-4 | many | CASSRDRGRDEQFF | TGTGCCAGCAGTCGAGACAGGGGGCGTGATGAGCAGTTCTTC
NA | TRBJ1-2 | TRBV19 | few | CASSTGRLGYTF | TGTGCCAGTAGTACTGGAAGGCTTGGCTACACCTTC
TRBD1 | TRBJ1-2 | TRBV7-2 | few | CASSLMTGAGYTF | TGTGCCAGCAGCTTAATGACAGGGGCTGGCTACACCTTC
NA | TRBJ1-1 | TRBV29-1 | NA | CSVEKGGRGTEAFF | TGCAGCGTCGAAAAAGGCGGGCGGGGAACTGAAGCTTTCTTT
NA | TRBJ1-1 | TRBV6-6 | NA | CASSRNSGTEAFF | TGTGCCAGCAGTCGGAATAGTGGCACTGAAGCTTTCTTT
NA | TRBJ2-1 | TRBV20-1 | NA | CSATDLQGSSVNEQFF | TGCAGTGCTACCGATCTGCAGGGTAGTTCAGTAAATGAGCAGTTCTTC
TRBD1 | TRBJ2-3 | TRBV11-1 | many | CASSRTTGQGTDTQYF | TGTGCCAGCAGCCGAACGACGGGACAGGGGACAGATACGCAGTATTTT
TRBD2 | TRBJ2-2 | TRBV28 | few | CASSHGLAGGLKNTGELFF | TGTGCCAGCAGTCATGGACTAGCGGGGGGGCTAAAGAACACCGGGGAGCTGTTTTTT
TRBD1 | TRBJ2-2 | TRBV7-2 | many | CASRKTGTGNTGELFF | TGTGCCAGCAGAAAGACCGGGACAGGAAACACCGGGGAGCTGTTTTTT
NA | TRBJ2-7 | TRBV6-5 | many | CASSSVPGTARSYEQYF | TGTGCCAGCAGTTCCGTCCCTGGTACAGCCCGCTCCTACGAGCAGTACTTC
NA | TRBJ2-5 | TRBV10-3 | NA | CAISPAGRETQYF | TGTGCCATCTCCCCTGCGGGACGAGAGACCCAGTACTTC
NA | TRBJ1-1 | TRBV4-1 | many | CASSQDGGTPNTEAFF | TGCGCCAGCAGCCAAGACGGTGGGACACCTAACACTGAAGCTTTCTTT
TRBD2 | TRBJ2-2 | TRBV2 | NA | CASSSGTTNTGELFF | TGTGCCAGCAGTTCCGGGACTACCAACACCGGGGAGCTGTTTTTT
NA | TRBJ2-1 | TRBV7-6 | NA | CASSSTRDPQPRSYNEQFF | TGTGCCAGCAGCTCAACCCGGGACCCCCAACCAAGGTCCTACAATGAGCAGTTCTTC
NA | TRBJ1-2 | TRBV6-2/TRBV6-3 | few | CASSYSGSNYGYTF | TGTGCCAGCAGTTACTCGGGGTCCAACTATGGCTACACCTTC
TRBD1 | TRBJ1-1 | TRBV7-2 | few | CASSLHRDRVPAFF | TGTGCCAGCAGCTTACACCGGGACAGGGTCCCAGCTTTCTTT
NA | TRBJ2-2 | TRBV19 | NA | CASSRQDNTGQLFF | TGTGCCAGTTCCCGACAGGACAACACCGGGCAGCTGTTTTTT